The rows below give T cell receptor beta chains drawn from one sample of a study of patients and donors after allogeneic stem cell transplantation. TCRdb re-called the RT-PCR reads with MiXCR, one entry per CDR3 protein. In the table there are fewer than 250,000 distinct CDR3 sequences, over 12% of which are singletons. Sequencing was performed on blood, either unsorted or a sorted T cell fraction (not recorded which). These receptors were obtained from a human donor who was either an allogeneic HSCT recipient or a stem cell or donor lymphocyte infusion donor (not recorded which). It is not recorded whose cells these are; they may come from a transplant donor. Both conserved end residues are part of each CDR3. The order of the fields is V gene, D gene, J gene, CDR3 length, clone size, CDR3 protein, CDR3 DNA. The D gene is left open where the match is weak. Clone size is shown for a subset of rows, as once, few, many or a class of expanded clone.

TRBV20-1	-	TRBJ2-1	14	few	CSARPGAFEGEQFF	TGCAGTGCTAGACCAGGGGCTTTCGAAGGTGAGCAGTTCTTC
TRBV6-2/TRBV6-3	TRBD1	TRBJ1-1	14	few	CASSYDRGGTEAFF	TGTGCCAGCAGTTACGACAGGGGGGGTACTGAAGCTTTCTTT
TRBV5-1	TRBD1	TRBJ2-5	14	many	CASSLRTGEETQYF	TGCGCCAGCAGCTTGCGGACAGGGGAAGAGACCCAGTACTTC
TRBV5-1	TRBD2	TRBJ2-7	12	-	CASSREVDEQYF	TGCGCCAGCAGCCGGGAGGTGGACGAGCAGTACTTC
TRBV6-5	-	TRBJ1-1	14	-	CASSYSGGPTEAFF	TGTGCCAGCAGTTACTCCGGGGGGCCCACTGAAGCTTTCTTT
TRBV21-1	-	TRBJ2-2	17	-	CARTGHPPCDGTGELFF	TGTGCCAGGACGGGACACCCCCCGTGCGATGGGACCGGGGAGCTGTTTTTT
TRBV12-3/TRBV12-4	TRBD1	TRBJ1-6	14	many	CASGPRGNNSPLHF	TGTGCCAGCGGGCCCAGGGGGAATAATTCACCCCTCCACTTT
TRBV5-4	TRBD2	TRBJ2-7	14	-	CASSFQAGRDEQYF	TGTGCCAGCAGCTTCCAAGCGGGGAGGGACGAGCAGTACTTC
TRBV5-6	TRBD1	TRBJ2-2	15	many	CASSRDRVVTGELFF	TGTGCCAGCAGCCGCGACAGGGTGGTTACCGGGGAGCTGTTTTTT
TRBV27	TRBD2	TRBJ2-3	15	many	CASSPLAGAIDTQYF	TGTGCCAGCAGTCCACTAGCGGGAGCGATAGATACGCAGTATTTT
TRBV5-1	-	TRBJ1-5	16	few	CASSLAGTESNQPQHF	TGCGCCAGCAGCTTGGCAGGGACTGAAAGCAATCAGCCCCAGCATTTT
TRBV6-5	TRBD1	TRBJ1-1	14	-	CASSYADRRNEAFF	TGTGCCAGCAGTTACGCGGACAGGAGGAATGAAGCTTTCTTT
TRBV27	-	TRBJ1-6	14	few	CASRRGRFNSPLHF	TGTGCCAGCAGACGGGGGCGTTTTAATTCACCCCTCCACTTT
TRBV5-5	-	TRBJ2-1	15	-	CASSPRGGSYNEQFF	TGTGCCAGCAGCCCGAGGGGGGGCTCCTACAATGAGCAGTTCTTC
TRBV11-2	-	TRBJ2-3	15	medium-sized	CASSLDLGKTDTQYF	TGTGCCAGCAGCTTAGATCTGGGGAAGACAGATACGCAGTATTTT
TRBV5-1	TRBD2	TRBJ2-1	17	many	CASSLLAGGPSYNEQFF	TGCGCCAGCTCTCTTTTAGCGGGAGGACCTTCCTACAATGAGCAGTTCTTC
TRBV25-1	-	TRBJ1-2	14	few	CASSEYGTGYGYTF	TGTGCCAGCAGTGAATATGGGACCGGCTATGGCTACACCTTC
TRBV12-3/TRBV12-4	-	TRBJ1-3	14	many	CASNLQGSGNTIYF	TGTGCCAGCAATCTACAGGGTTCTGGAAACACCATATATTTT
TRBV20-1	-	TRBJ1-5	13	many	CSARRGDAQPQHF	TGCAGTGCTAGAAGGGGGGATGCGCAGCCCCAGCATTTT
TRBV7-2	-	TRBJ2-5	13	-	CASSQVFGETQYF	TGTGCCAGCAGCCAGGTTTTTGGGGAGACCCAGTACTTC
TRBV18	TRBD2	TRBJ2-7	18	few	CASSPYGTSGSGSYEQYF	TGTGCCAGCTCACCATACGGGACTAGCGGGAGTGGCTCCTACGAGCAGTACTTC
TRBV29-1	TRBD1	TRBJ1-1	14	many	CSVEEDRGNTEAFF	TGCAGCGTTGAAGAGGACAGGGGGAACACTGAAGCTTTCTTT
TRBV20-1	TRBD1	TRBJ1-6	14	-	CSASPDRAASPLHF	TGCAGTGCTAGCCCGGACAGGGCCGCTTCACCCCTCCACTTT
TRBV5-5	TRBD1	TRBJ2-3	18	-	CASSLLRTDRVVSDTQYF	TGTGCCAGCAGCTTACTCCGAACGGACAGGGTTGTCTCAGATACGCAGTATTTT
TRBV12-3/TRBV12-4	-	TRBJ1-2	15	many	CASSPGSDRPYGYTF	TGTGCCAGCAGTCCTGGCTCGGACAGACCATATGGCTACACCTTC
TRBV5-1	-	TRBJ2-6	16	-	CASSLAGATGANVLTF	TGCGCCAGCAGCTTGGCCGGGGCTACTGGGGCCAACGTCCTGACTTTC
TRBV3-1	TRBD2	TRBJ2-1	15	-	CASSQLAGAYNEQFF	TGTGCCAGCAGCCAACTAGCGGGGGCCTACAATGAGCAGTTCTTC
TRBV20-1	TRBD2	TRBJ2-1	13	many	CRWERGAYNEQFF	TGCAGGTGGGAGCGGGGGGCCTACAATGAGCAGTTCTTC
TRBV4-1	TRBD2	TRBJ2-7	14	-	CASSQDYSSGGLLF	TGCGCCAGCAGCCAAGATTACTCTAGCGGGGGGCTGTTGTTC
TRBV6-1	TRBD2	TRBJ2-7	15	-	CASSTSSGGAYEQYF	TGTGCCAGCAGCACGAGTAGCGGGGGGGCTTACGAGCAGTACTTC
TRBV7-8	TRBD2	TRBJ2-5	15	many	CASSLGTSGLETQYF	TGTGCCAGCAGCTTAGGGACTAGCGGGTTGGAGACCCAGTACTTC
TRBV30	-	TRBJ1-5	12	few	CAWTDRGQPQHF	TGTGCCTGGACAGACCGAGGTCAGCCCCAGCATTTT
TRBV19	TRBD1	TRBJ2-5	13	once	CATGTGGLETQYF	TGTGCCACTGGGACAGGGGGTTTGGAGACCCAGTACTTC
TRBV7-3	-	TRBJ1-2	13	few	CASSPGGPEGYTF	TGTGCCAGCAGCCCCGGGGGACCGGAGGGCTACACCTTC
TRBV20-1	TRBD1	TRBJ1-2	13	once	CSARGQATYGYTF	TGCAGTGCTAGGGGACAGGCTACCTATGGCTACACCTTC
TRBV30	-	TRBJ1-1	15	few	CAWSLRTGHRRDIFF	TGTGCCTGGAGTTTAAGAACGGGACATCGGAGGGATATTTTCTTT
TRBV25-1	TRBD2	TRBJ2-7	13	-	CASSGGSGGGQYF	TGTGCCAGCAGTGGAGGTTCCGGGGGGGGGCAGTACTTC
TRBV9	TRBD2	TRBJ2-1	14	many	CASSTVAGVHEQFF	TGTGCCAGCAGCACCGTAGCGGGAGTCCATGAGCAGTTCTTC
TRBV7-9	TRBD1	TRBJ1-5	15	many	CASNGTGDYLSAQHF	TGTGCCAGCAACGGAACAGGGGACTACTTATCAGCCCAGCATTTT
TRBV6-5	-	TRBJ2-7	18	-	CASSYSAPRGRGSHEQYF	TGTGCCAGCAGTTACTCCGCACCCAGGGGGCGCGGGAGCCACGAGCAGTACTTC
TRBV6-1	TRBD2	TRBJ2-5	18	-	CASSPAPLTSGAQETQYF	TGTGCCAGCAGCCCAGCCCCCCTGACTAGCGGGGCCCAAGAGACCCAGTACTTC